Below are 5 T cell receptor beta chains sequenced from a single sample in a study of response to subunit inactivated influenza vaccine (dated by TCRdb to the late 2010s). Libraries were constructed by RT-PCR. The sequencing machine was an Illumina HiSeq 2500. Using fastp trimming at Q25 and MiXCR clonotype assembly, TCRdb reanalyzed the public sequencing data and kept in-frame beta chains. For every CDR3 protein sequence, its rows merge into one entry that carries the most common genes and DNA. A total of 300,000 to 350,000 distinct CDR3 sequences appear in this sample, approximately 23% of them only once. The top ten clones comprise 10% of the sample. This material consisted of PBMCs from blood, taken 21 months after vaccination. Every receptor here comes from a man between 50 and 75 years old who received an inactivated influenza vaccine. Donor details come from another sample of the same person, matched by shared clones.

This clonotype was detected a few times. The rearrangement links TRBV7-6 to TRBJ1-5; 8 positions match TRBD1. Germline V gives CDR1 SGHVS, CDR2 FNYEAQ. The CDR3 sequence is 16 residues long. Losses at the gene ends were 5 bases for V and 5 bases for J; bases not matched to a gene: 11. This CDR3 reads CASSPLTGEAHQPQHF. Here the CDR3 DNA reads TGTGCCAGCAGCCCTTTGACAGGGGAGGCCCATCAGCCCCAGCATTTT.

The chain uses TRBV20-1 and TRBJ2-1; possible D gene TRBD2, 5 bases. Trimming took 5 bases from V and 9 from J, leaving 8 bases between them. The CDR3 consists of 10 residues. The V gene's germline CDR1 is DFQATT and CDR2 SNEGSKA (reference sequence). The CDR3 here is CSALAGEQFF. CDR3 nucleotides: TGCAGTGCTCTTGCGGGTGAGCAGTTCTTC.

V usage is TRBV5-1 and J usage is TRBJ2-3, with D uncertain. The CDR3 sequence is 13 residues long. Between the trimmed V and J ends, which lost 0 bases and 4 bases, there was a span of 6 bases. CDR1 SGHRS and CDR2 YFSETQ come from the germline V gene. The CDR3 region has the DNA TGCGCCAGCAGCTTGGTTCCCCCAGATACGCAGTATTTT. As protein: CASSLVPPDTQYF.

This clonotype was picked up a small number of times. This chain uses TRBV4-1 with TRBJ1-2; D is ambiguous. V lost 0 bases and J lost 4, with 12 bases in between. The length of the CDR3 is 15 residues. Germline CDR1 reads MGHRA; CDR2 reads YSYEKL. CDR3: CASSQEGWATYGYTF. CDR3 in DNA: TGCGCCAGCAGCCAAGAGGGTTGGGCAACCTATGGCTACACCTTC.

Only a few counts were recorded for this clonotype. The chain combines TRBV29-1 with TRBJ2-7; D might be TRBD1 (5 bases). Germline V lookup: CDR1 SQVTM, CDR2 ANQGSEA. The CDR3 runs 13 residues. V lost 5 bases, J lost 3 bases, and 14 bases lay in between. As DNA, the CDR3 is TGCAGCGTTCGTGGCTACAGGAGCTACGAGCAGTACTTC. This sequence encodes CSVRGYRSYEQYF.